Listed here are 4 T cell receptor beta chains from one sample, sequenced in a study of T-cell memory formation after mild COVID-19. TCRdb called the 5' RACE reads again in MiXCR, with one record for every CDR3 protein. The data show hundreds of thousands of distinct CDR3 sequences, with 15% to 20% seen just once and 20% to 25% held by the top ten. Sequenced sample: PBMCs or a T cell subset sorted from them (not recorded which). The receptors here all came from a man younger than 35 who had mild COVID-19 (a few samples of this study predate the infection). Cell type and time point are not known.

This chain joins TRBV10-2 and TRBJ2-4; 8 bases fit TRBD1. The CDR3 contains 14 residues. Germline CDR1 reads WSHSY; CDR2 reads SAAADI. Trimming removed 6 bases from V and 2 bases from J; junction bases left unmatched: 3. As DNA, the CDR3 is TGCGCCAGCAGCCGGACAGGGTCCAAAAACATTCAGTACTTC. Translation: CASSRTGSKNIQYF.

The rearrangement links TRBV5-1 to TRBJ1-2; 8 bases are a match to TRBD1. Germline lookup yields CDR1 SGHRS and CDR2 YFSETQ. V lost 0 bases and J lost 7; bases outside the gene matches: 8. This CDR3 has 15 residues. CDR3 sequence: CASSLGDRGGGGYTF. In nucleotides, the CDR3 is TGCGCCAGCAGCTTGGGAGACAGGGGCGGCGGTGGCTACACCTTC.

The chain uses TRBV28 and TRBJ1-5; D might be TRBD1 (6 bases). CDR1 is MDHEN, CDR2 SYDVKM, per germline. V gave up 5 bases and J gave up 8 bases, with 16 bases separating them. CDR3 size: 14 residues. CDR3 sequence: CASSPDSLREPQHF. CDR3 nucleotides: TGTGCCAGCAGTCCGGACAGTCTGAGGGAGCCCCAGCATTTT.

In this sample, this clonotype turned up a few times. This rearrangement joins TRBV20-1 to TRBJ1-1; the D gene is possibly TRBD1 (6 bases). The CDR3 extends over 13 amino acids. Germline CDR1 reads DFQATT; CDR2 reads SNEGSKA (reference sequence). Deletions cut 6 bases from V and 8 bases from J, with 19 bases between. The CDR3 DNA follows: TGCAGTGCCGAGACAGGTATTACTTTCGAAGCTTTCTTT. Encoded protein: CSAETGITFEAFF.